The entry below gives a single T cell receptor beta chain sequence along with its context. This record belongs to a study of blood T cell dynamics during melanoma immunotherapy. Sequencing was performed with immunoSEQ multiplex PCR; in TCRdb, only in-frame clones are kept and a portion is missing. The sample shows 9,500 to 15,000 clones, roughly 88% of them seen only once. The CDR3 is 13 amino acids. Germline V CDR1 and CDR2: SGHRS, YFSETQ. V was cut by 4 bases and J by 9 bases, with 14 bases left in between. The time point: week 3, after first cycle of checkpoint inhibitor. This receptor was taken from a human donor with melanoma. The sequenced sample was blood, obtained from a patient treated with checkpoint blockade. The rearrangement joins TRBV5-1 to TRBJ1-3; weak D call: TRBD1 (6 bases). The CDR3 DNA reads TGCGCCAGCAGCCAGGAGGGGGATGGCACCATATATTTT. Protein: CASSQEGDGTIYF.